This T cell receptor (beta chain) was recovered during a study of blood T cell repertoires in COVID-19 (dated by TCRdb to 2020 to 2022). As for the study more broadly: Collaborator samples came from the United States, Italy and Spain and covered acute and convalescent phases of COVID-19. The sample metadata nearly always contained a de-identified subject ID, COVID-19 status, age in years and sex. Where available, HLA class I and class II types were taken from metadata supplied by the sample provider and were not determined by assay-based typing. Samples came from the ongoing ImmuneRACE study (first 160 participants) plus 1,254 subjects from 6 global collaborators. The repertoires were made available in a free public database intended to serve as a resource for research on the immune response to SARS-CoV-2. The material from the prospective study consisted of cDNA or gDNA derived from T cells, B-cell-depleted T cells, or PBMCs. Deeply sampled blood TCRbeta repertoires from subjects exposed to, actively infected with, or recovered from COVID-19 were included in the dataset.

Results and caveats for the whole study, not just this receptor: The quantity of clinical and demographic metadata differed by source and by participant and was supplied without curation.

TCRbeta CDR3 regions were amplified from genomic DNA using the immunoSEQ Assay, a bias-controlled multiplex PCR. Per the original workflow: Nucleated cell counts per sample were estimated from amplification of reference gene primers within the assay. To quantify the absolute abundance of each unique TCRbeta CDR3 rearrangement, sequence reads were collapsed and filtered. For each sample, productive Simpson clonality was calculated by taking the square root of Simpson's diversity index across productive rearrangements. The table comes from immuneACCESS by way of TCRdb, which keeps in-frame sequences with V and J called. Part of the clones is missing from these tables; in studies checked, under half for an unresolved V gene and the rest for unknown reasons. V and J calls and clone size are those listed in that table; D and trimming were worked out from the DNA. The sample data list 35,000 to 45,000 clones, and 70% to 90% of these were observed just once. Roughly 5.7% of the sample comes from the top ten.

This clone was recorded a few times. Its cognate antigen has yet to be identified. The record has no base qualities; no much larger clone is one base away. Each collaborating institution followed its own protocols to collect whole blood in K2EDTA tubes. For TCRbeta analysis, collaborator samples were shipped as frozen whole blood, as isolated PBMCs, or as DNA extracted from either sample type. The sequencing sample was made of peripheral blood. The receptor comes from a man aged 45-65 years with active COVID-19.

The DNA sequence is as follows: TGTGCCAGCAGCTTGAGGACAGGGGGCTACGAGCAGTACTTC. Translated, this gives CASSLRTGGYEQYF. The V gene is TRBV7-2 and the J gene is TRBJ2-7, with TRBD1 matching 10 junction bases. CDR1 and CDR2, per the germline V gene, are SGHTA and FQGNSA. From the cysteine through the phenylalanine, the CDR3 covers 14 amino acids. The DNA shown is the 42-base CDR3, in frame from base 1. The V end gives up 3 bases and the J end 3 bases, leaving 2 bases in the junction not matched to a gene.